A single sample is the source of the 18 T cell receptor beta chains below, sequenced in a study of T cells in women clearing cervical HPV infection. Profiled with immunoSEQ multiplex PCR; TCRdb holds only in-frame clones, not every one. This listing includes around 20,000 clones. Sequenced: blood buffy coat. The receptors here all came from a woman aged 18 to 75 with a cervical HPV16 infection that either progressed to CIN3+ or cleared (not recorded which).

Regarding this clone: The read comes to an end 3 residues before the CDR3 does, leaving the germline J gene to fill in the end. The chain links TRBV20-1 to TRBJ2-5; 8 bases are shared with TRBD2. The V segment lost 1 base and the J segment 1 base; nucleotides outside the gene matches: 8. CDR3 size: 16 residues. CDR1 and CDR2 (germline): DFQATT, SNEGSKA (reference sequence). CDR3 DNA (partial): TGCAGTGCTAGAGCGAGCGGGGGAGGGGTCCAAGAGACC. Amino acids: CSARASGGGVQET. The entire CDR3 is CSARASGGGVQETQYF.

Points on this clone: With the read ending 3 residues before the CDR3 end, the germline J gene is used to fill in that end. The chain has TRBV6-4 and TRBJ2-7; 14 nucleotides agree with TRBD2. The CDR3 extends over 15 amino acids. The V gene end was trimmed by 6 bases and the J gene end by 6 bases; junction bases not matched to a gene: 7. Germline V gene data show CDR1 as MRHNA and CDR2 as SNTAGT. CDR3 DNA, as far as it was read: TGTGCCAGCAGCTCGACTAGCGGGGGGGCTGGCGAG. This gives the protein CASSSTSGGAGE. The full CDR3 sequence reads CASSSTSGGAGEQYF.

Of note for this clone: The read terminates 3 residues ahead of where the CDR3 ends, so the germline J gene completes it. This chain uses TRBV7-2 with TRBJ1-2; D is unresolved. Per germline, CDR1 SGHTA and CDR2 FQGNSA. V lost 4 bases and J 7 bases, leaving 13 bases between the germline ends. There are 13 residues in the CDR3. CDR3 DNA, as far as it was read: TGTGCCAGCAGCTCACGAAACAGCCTTGGC. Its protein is CASSSRNSLG. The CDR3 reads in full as CASSSRNSLGYTF.

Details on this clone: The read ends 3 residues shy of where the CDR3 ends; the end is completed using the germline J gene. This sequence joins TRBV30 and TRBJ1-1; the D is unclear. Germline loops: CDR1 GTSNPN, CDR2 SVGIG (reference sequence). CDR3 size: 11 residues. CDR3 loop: CARSVAGRAFF. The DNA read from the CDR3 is TGTGCCCGCTCGGTCGCGGGTCGA.

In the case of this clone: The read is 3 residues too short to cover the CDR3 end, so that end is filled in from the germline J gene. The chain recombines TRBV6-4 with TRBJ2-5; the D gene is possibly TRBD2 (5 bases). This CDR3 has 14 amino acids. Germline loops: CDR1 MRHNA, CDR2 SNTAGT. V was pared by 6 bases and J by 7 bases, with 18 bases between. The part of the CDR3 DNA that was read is TGTGCCAGCAGCAAGGACTGGCAATCTCGGACC. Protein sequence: CASSKDWQSRT. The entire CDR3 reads CASSKDWQSRTQYF.

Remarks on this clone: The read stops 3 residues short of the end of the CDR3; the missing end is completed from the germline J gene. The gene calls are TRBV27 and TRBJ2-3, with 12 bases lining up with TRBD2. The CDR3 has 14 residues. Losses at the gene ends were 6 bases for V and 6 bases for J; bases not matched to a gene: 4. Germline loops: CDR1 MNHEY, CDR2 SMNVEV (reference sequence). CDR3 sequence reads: CASSYGLAGDTQYF. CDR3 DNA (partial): TGTGCCAGCAGCTACGGACTAGCGGGGGATACG.

The sequenced part of the CDR3 DNA is TGTGCCAGCAGCTCGCAGGGGAGGATTGAAAAA. Translating gives CASSSQGRIEK. The full CDR3 reads CASSSQGRIEKLFF. V gene TRBV7-2 combines with J gene TRBJ1-4, with a tentative D call TRBD1 (6 bases). The read is 3 residues too short to cover the CDR3 end, so that end is filled in from the germline J gene. Germline V gene data show CDR1 as SGHTA and CDR2 as FQGNSA. The CDR3 totals 14 residues. V lost 4 bases and J 7 bases, leaving 13 bases between the germline ends.

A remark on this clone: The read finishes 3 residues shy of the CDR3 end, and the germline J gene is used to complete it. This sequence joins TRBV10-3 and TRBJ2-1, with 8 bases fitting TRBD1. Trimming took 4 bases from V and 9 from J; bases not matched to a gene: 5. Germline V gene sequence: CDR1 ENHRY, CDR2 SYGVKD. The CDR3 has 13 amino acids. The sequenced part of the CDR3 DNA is TGTGCCATCAGTGGGACAGGGACGGGTGAG. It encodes CAISGTGTGE. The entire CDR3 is CAISGTGTGEQFF.

Incomplete CDR3 DNA: TGTGCCTGGTACCAGACAGGGGATGGCGGC. This sequence encodes CAWYQTGDGG. The CDR3 in full is CAWYQTGDGGYTF. The chain recombines TRBV30 with TRBJ1-2, with TRBD1 identical over 8 bases. The CDR3 end lies 3 residues beyond the end of the read and is filled in from the germline J gene. The CDR3 consists of 13 residues. Per germline, CDR1 GTSNPN and CDR2 SVGIG (reference sequence).

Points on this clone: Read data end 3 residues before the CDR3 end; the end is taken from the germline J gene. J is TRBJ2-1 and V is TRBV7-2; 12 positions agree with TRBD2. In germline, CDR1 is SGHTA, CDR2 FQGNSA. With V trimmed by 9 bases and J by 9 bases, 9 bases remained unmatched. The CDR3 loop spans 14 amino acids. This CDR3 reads CASLTSGGTGEQFF. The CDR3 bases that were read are TGTGCCAGTCTAACTAGCGGGGGGACCGGTGAG. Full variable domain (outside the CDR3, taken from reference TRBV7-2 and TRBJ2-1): GAGVSQSPSNKVTEKGKDVELRCDPISGHTALYWYRQSLGQGLEFLIYFQGNSAPDKSGLPSDRFSAERTGGSVSTLTIQRTQQEDSAVYLCASLTSGGTGEQFFGPGTRLTVL.

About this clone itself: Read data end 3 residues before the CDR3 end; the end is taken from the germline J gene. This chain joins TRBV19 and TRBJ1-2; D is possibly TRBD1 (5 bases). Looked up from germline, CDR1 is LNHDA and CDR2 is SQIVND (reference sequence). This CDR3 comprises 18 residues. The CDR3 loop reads CASSIIRPRVSGGNIYTF. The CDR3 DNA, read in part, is TGTGCCAGTAGTATTATTCGCCCTAGAGTTAGCGGGGGAAACATC.

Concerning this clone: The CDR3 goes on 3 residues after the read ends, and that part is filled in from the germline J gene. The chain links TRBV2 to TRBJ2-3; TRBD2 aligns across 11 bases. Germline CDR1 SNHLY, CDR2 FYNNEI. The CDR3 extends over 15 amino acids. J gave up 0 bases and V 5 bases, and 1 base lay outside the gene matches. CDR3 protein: CASSLAGGSTDTQYF. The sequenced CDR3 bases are TGTGCCAGCAGTCTAGCGGGGGGAAGCACAGATACG.

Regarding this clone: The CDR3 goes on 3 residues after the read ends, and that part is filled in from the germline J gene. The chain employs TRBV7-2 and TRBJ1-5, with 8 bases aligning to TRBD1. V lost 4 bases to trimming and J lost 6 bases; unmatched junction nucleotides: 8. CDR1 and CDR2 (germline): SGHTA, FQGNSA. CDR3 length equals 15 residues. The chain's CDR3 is CASSSHRDRSQPQHF. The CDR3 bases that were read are TGTGCCAGCAGCTCACATCGGGACAGGTCTCAGCCC. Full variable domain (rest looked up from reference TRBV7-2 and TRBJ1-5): GAGVSQSPSNKVTEKGKDVELRCDPISGHTALYWYRQSLGQGLEFLIYFQGNSAPDKSGLPSDRFSAERTGGSVSTLTIQRTQQEDSAVYLCASSSHRDRSQPQHFGDGTRLSIL.

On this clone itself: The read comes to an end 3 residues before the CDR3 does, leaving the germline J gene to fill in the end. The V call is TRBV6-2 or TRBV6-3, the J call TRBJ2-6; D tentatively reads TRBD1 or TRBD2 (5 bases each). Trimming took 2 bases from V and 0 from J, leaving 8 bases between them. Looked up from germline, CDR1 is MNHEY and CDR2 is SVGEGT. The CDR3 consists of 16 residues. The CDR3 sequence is CASSYARGSGANVLTF. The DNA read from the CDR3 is TGTGCCAGCAGTTACGCGAGGGGCTCTGGGGCCAACGTC.

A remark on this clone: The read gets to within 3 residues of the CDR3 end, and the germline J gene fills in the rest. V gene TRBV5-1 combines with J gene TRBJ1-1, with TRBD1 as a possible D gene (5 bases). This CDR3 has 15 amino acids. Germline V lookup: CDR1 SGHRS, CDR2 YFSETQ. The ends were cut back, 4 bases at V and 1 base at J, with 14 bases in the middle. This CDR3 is CASSQMTGGNTEAFF. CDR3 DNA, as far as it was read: TGCGCCAGCAGCCAGATGACGGGGGGGAACACTGAA.

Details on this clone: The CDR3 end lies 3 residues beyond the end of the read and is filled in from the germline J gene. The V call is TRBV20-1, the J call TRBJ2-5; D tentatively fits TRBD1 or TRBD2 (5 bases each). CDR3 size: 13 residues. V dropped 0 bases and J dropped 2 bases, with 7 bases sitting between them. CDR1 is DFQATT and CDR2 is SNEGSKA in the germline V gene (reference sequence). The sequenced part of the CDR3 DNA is TGCAGTGCTAGAGACGAGGGGCAAGAGACC. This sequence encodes CSARDEGQET. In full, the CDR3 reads CSARDEGQETQYF.

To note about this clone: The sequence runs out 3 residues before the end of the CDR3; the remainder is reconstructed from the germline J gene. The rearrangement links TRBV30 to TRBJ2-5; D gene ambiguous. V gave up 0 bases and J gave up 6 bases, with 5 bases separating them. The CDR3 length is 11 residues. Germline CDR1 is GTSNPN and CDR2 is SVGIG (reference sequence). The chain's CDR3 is CAWSVKKTQYF. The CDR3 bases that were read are TGTGCCTGGAGTGTCAAAAAGACC.

Partial CDR3 DNA: TGTGCCAGCAGCTTAGCTAGCGGGGGGTTTGATACC. It translates to CASSLASGGFDT. The full CDR3 protein reads CASSLASGGFDTYTF. The chain couples TRBV7-2 to TRBJ1-2, with D possibly TRBD1 on 5 matching bases. The read falls 3 residues short of the CDR3 end, and the missing part is taken from the germline J gene. The CDR3 is made up of 15 amino acids. Germline V gene sequence: CDR1 SGHTA, CDR2 FQGNSA.